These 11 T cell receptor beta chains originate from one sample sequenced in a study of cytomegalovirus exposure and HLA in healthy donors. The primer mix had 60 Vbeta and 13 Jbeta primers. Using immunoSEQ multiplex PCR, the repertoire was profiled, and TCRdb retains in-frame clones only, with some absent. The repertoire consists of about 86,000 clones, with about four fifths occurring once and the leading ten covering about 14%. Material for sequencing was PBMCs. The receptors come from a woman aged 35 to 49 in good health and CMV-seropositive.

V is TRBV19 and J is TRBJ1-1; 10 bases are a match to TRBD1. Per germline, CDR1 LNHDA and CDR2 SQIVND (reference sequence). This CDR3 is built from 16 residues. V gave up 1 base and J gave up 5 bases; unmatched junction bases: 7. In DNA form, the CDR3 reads TGTGCCAGTAGTATAGCCTGGGACAGGGGAGGGACTGAAGCTTTCTTT. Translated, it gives CASSIAWDRGGTEAFF.

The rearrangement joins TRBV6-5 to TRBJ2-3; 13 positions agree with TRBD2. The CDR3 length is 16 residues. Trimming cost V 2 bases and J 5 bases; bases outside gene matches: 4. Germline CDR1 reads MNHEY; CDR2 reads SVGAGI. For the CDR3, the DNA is TGTGCCAGCAGTTACCCGGGACTAGCGGGGCTAGATACGCAGTATTTT. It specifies CASSYPGLAGLDTQYF.

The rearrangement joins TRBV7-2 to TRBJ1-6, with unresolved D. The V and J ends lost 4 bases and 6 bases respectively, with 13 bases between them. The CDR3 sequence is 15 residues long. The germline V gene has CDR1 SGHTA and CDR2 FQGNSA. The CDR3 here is CASSSVRHSNSPLHF. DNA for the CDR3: TGTGCCAGCAGCTCCGTGCGACATAGTAATTCACCCCTCCACTTT.

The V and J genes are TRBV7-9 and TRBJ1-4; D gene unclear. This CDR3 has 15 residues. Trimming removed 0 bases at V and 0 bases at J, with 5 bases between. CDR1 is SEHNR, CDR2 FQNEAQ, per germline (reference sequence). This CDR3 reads CASSLALSTNEKLFF. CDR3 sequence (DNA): TGTGCCAGCAGCTTAGCCCTTTCAACTAATGAAAAACTGTTTTTT. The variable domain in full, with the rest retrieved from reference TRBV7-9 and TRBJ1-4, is DTGVSQNPRHKITKRGQNVTFRCDPISEHNRLYWYRQTLGQGPEFLTYFQNEAQLEKSRLLSDRFSAERPKGSFSTLEIQRTEQGDSAMYLCASSLALSTNEKLFFGSGTQLSVL.

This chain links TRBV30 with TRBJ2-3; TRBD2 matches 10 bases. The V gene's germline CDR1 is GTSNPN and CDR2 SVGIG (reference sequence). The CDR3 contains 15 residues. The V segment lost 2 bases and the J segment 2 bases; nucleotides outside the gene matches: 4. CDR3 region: CAWSRLAGFTDTQYF. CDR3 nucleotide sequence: TGTGCCTGGAGTCGACTAGCGGGCTTCACAGATACGCAGTATTTT.

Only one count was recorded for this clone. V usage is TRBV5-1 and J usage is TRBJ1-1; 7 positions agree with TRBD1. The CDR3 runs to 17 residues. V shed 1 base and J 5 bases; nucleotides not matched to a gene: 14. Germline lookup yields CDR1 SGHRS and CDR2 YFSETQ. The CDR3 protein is CASSLRVDRTSGTEAFF. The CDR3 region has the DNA TGCGCCAGCAGCTTGAGGGTGGACAGGACATCAGGGACTGAAGCTTTCTTT. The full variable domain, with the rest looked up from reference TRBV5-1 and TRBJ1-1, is KAGVTQTPRYLIKTRGQQVTLSCSPISGHRSVSWYQQTPGQGLQFLFEYFSETQRNKGNFPGRFSGRQFSNSRSEMNVSTLELGDSALYLCASSLRVDRTSGTEAFFGQGTRLTVV.

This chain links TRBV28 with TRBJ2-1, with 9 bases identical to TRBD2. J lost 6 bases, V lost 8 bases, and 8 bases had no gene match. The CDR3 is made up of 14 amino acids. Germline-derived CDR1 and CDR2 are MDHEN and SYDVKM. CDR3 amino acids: CASGVAGAFNEQFF. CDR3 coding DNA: TGTGCCAGCGGAGTAGCGGGAGCTTTCAATGAGCAGTTCTTC.

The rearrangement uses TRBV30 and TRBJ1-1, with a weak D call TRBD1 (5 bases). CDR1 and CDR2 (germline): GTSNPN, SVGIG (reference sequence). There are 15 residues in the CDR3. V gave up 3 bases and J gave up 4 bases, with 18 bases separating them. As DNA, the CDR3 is TGTGCCTGGAGCCGCGGGGGGGAGTGGAGCACTGAAGCTTTCTTT. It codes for CAWSRGGEWSTEAFF.

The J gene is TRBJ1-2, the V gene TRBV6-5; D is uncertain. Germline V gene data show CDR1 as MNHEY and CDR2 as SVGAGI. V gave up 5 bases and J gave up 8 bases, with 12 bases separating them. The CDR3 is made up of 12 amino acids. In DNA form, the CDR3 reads TGTGCCAGCAGTCCTGATCGACTCGGCTACACCTTC. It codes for CASSPDRLGYTF.

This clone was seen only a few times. The CDR3 is CASSPVAENTEAFF. In nucleotides, the CDR3 is TGTGCCAGCTCACCAGTCGCGGAGAACACTGAAGCTTTCTTT. The chain links TRBV18 to TRBJ1-1; no firm D call. The V gene lost 2 bases and the J gene lost 1 base, with 8 bases spanning the gap. The CDR3 extends over 14 amino acids. Germline values: CDR1 KGHSH, CDR2 LQKENI.

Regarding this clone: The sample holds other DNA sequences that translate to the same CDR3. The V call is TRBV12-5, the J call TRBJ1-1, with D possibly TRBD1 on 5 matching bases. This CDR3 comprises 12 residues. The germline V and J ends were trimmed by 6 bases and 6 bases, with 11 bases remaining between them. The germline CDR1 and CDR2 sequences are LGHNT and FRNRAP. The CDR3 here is CASGPDIPEAFF. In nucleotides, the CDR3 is TGTGCTAGTGGCCCGGACATACCTGAAGCTTTCTTT. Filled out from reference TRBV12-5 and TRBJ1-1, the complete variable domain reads DARVTQTPRHKVTEMGQEVTMRCQPILGHNTVFWYRQTMMQGLELLAYFRNRAPLDDSGMPKDRFSAEMPDATLATLKIQPSEPRDSAVYFCASGPDIPEAFFGQGTRLTVV.